This T cell receptor beta chain derives from a study of T cells expressing NK-cell markers. Study context: The study sequenced eight donors, seven HCMV-seropositive and one seronegative. Study-wide points: Dominant NKG2C+ clonotypes were found to form roughly 1.0-7.0% of CD8+ T cells in over five donors. Certain NKG2C+ T cell clones were expanded, and their HCMV specificity remained unclear.

Comments on this clonotype: What it binds is unknown.

With UMIs, 5'RACE template switching was used to make TCR beta cDNA. TCRdb re-called the 5' RACE reads; every CDR3 protein appears as one record, without DNA. The sample table sets out hundreds of thousands of distinct CDR3 sequences. There are 17 residues in the CDR3. Germline-derived CDR1 and CDR2 are SGHRS and YFSETQ. This receptor was obtained from a man aged 18-70 years in good health. The chain carries TRBV5-1 and TRBJ2-2; TCRdb gives TRBD1 as the D gene, but with no DNA this cannot be confirmed. The source material was blood T cells: a sorted CD56 or NKG2C T cell subset, CD4+ or CD8+ T cells, or bulk PBMC T cells (not recorded which). The CDR3 region is CASSSRGQGSGTGELFF.